A selection of T cell receptor beta chains follows, all from one sample in a study of regulatory T cells in long-lasting Graves disease. Using its own MiXCR run on the multiplex PCR reads, TCRdb lists one record per CDR3 protein. The sample has 500,000 to 700,000 distinct CDR3 sequences, around 32% seen once. The sequencing here drew on peripheral blood mononuclear cells (PBMCs), taken when the disease was refractory, from a patient treated with antithyroid drugs. Source of these receptors: a female donor with Graves disease. Each CDR3 is given with its conserved first and last residue. A D gene is named only where the DNA matches it firmly. Clone size is stated in some rows and not others, as once, few, many or a class when expanded.

d_call	j_call	clone_size	v_call	cdr3_aa	cdr3_nt
.	TRBJ1-1	few	TRBV5-1	CASSPRPIETGEAFF	TGCGCCAGCAGCCCCAGGCCCATTGAGACAGGTGAAGCTTTCTTT
.	TRBJ1-1	few	TRBV12-3/TRBV12-4	CASRTEGTEAFF	TGTGCCAGCAGAACTGAAGGCACTGAAGCTTTCTTT
.	TRBJ1-6	.	TRBV5-1	CASIGKGILNNSPLHF	TGCGCCAGCATTGGGAAGGGGATTTTGAATAATTCACCCCTCCACTTT
TRBD2	TRBJ2-1	.	TRBV5-1	CASSARLAGVWNEQFF	TGCGCCAGCAGCGCCAGACTAGCGGGAGTGTGGAATGAGCAGTTCTTC
TRBD1	TRBJ1-1	few	TRBV7-9	CASSRQGPEAFF	TGTGCCAGCAGCAGACAGGGCCCTGAAGCTTTCTTT
.	TRBJ2-6	few	TRBV6-1	CASSKRDSGANVLTF	TGTGCCAGCAGTAAGAGAGACTCTGGGGCCAACGTCCTGACTTTC
TRBD2	TRBJ2-7	.	TRBV6-1	CASMLSSGSYEQYF	TGTGCCAGCATGTTATCTAGCGGCTCCTACGAGCAGTACTTC
TRBD1	TRBJ2-7	few	TRBV9	CASSGGGGQGSHEQYF	TGTGCCAGCAGCGGGGGAGGAGGACAGGGGAGCCACGAGCAGTACTTC
TRBD2	TRBJ2-5	.	TRBV4-1	CASSQDHGRETQYF	TGCGCCAGCAGCCAAGATCACGGGAGGGAGACCCAGTACTTC
.	TRBJ1-3	.	TRBV20-1	CSARGLRNTIYF	TGCAGTGCTAGAGGGCTCAGAAACACCATATATTTT
.	TRBJ1-2	.	TRBV6-1	CASGDTNYGYTF	TGTGCCAGCGGTGATACGAACTATGGCTACACCTTC
.	TRBJ2-7	.	TRBV20-1	CSASGLASYEQYF	TGCAGTGCGTCCGGTCTAGCCTCCTACGAGCAGTACTTC
TRBD1	TRBJ1-2	many	TRBV6-1	CASSLGGRDYGYTF	TGTGCCAGCAGCCTAGGGGGCAGGGACTATGGCTACACCTTC
.	TRBJ1-6	once	TRBV20-1	CSADGELSYNSPLHF	TGCAGTGCCGACGGAGAGTTGTCCTATAATTCACCCCTCCACTTT
.	TRBJ1-5	few	TRBV5-1	CASSLRDGDQPQHF	TGCGCCAGCAGCTTGAGGGATGGCGATCAGCCCCAGCATTTT
TRBD1	TRBJ1-6	few	TRBV7-9	CASSHQTGTNSPLHF	TGTGCCAGCAGCCATCAGACAGGGACGAATTCACCCCTCCACTTT
TRBD1	TRBJ1-4	.	TRBV18	CASSPRDRGREKLFF	TGTGCCAGCTCACCCCGGGACAGGGGGCGCGAAAAACTGTTTTTT